This TCR beta chain was identified during a study of CD8 T cells in Susac syndrome. Random hexamers were used to reverse transcribe an amount of about 0.45 to 1 ug RNA. Using its own MiXCR run on the immunoSEQ multiplex PCR reads, TCRdb lists one record per CDR3 protein. The data hold about 150,000 distinct CDR3 sequences, with about 94% observed a single time. Germline values: CDR1 SGHTA, CDR2 FQGNSA. CDR3 length: 15 amino acids. Trimming stripped 1 base from V and 6 bases from J, with 15 bases between. In Susac syndrome patients, recently defined diagnostic criteria for definite or probable disease were met.

This clonotype was obtained from a human donor with Susac syndrome. This chain uses TRBV7-2 with TRBJ1-2; D is possibly TRBD1 (5 bases). The specimen was CD4+ T cells from PBMCs. In DNA form, the CDR3 reads TGTGCCAGCAGCTTAGGTGGGACGCCGGTGGATGGCTACACCTTC. Its translation is CASSLGGTPVDGYTF.